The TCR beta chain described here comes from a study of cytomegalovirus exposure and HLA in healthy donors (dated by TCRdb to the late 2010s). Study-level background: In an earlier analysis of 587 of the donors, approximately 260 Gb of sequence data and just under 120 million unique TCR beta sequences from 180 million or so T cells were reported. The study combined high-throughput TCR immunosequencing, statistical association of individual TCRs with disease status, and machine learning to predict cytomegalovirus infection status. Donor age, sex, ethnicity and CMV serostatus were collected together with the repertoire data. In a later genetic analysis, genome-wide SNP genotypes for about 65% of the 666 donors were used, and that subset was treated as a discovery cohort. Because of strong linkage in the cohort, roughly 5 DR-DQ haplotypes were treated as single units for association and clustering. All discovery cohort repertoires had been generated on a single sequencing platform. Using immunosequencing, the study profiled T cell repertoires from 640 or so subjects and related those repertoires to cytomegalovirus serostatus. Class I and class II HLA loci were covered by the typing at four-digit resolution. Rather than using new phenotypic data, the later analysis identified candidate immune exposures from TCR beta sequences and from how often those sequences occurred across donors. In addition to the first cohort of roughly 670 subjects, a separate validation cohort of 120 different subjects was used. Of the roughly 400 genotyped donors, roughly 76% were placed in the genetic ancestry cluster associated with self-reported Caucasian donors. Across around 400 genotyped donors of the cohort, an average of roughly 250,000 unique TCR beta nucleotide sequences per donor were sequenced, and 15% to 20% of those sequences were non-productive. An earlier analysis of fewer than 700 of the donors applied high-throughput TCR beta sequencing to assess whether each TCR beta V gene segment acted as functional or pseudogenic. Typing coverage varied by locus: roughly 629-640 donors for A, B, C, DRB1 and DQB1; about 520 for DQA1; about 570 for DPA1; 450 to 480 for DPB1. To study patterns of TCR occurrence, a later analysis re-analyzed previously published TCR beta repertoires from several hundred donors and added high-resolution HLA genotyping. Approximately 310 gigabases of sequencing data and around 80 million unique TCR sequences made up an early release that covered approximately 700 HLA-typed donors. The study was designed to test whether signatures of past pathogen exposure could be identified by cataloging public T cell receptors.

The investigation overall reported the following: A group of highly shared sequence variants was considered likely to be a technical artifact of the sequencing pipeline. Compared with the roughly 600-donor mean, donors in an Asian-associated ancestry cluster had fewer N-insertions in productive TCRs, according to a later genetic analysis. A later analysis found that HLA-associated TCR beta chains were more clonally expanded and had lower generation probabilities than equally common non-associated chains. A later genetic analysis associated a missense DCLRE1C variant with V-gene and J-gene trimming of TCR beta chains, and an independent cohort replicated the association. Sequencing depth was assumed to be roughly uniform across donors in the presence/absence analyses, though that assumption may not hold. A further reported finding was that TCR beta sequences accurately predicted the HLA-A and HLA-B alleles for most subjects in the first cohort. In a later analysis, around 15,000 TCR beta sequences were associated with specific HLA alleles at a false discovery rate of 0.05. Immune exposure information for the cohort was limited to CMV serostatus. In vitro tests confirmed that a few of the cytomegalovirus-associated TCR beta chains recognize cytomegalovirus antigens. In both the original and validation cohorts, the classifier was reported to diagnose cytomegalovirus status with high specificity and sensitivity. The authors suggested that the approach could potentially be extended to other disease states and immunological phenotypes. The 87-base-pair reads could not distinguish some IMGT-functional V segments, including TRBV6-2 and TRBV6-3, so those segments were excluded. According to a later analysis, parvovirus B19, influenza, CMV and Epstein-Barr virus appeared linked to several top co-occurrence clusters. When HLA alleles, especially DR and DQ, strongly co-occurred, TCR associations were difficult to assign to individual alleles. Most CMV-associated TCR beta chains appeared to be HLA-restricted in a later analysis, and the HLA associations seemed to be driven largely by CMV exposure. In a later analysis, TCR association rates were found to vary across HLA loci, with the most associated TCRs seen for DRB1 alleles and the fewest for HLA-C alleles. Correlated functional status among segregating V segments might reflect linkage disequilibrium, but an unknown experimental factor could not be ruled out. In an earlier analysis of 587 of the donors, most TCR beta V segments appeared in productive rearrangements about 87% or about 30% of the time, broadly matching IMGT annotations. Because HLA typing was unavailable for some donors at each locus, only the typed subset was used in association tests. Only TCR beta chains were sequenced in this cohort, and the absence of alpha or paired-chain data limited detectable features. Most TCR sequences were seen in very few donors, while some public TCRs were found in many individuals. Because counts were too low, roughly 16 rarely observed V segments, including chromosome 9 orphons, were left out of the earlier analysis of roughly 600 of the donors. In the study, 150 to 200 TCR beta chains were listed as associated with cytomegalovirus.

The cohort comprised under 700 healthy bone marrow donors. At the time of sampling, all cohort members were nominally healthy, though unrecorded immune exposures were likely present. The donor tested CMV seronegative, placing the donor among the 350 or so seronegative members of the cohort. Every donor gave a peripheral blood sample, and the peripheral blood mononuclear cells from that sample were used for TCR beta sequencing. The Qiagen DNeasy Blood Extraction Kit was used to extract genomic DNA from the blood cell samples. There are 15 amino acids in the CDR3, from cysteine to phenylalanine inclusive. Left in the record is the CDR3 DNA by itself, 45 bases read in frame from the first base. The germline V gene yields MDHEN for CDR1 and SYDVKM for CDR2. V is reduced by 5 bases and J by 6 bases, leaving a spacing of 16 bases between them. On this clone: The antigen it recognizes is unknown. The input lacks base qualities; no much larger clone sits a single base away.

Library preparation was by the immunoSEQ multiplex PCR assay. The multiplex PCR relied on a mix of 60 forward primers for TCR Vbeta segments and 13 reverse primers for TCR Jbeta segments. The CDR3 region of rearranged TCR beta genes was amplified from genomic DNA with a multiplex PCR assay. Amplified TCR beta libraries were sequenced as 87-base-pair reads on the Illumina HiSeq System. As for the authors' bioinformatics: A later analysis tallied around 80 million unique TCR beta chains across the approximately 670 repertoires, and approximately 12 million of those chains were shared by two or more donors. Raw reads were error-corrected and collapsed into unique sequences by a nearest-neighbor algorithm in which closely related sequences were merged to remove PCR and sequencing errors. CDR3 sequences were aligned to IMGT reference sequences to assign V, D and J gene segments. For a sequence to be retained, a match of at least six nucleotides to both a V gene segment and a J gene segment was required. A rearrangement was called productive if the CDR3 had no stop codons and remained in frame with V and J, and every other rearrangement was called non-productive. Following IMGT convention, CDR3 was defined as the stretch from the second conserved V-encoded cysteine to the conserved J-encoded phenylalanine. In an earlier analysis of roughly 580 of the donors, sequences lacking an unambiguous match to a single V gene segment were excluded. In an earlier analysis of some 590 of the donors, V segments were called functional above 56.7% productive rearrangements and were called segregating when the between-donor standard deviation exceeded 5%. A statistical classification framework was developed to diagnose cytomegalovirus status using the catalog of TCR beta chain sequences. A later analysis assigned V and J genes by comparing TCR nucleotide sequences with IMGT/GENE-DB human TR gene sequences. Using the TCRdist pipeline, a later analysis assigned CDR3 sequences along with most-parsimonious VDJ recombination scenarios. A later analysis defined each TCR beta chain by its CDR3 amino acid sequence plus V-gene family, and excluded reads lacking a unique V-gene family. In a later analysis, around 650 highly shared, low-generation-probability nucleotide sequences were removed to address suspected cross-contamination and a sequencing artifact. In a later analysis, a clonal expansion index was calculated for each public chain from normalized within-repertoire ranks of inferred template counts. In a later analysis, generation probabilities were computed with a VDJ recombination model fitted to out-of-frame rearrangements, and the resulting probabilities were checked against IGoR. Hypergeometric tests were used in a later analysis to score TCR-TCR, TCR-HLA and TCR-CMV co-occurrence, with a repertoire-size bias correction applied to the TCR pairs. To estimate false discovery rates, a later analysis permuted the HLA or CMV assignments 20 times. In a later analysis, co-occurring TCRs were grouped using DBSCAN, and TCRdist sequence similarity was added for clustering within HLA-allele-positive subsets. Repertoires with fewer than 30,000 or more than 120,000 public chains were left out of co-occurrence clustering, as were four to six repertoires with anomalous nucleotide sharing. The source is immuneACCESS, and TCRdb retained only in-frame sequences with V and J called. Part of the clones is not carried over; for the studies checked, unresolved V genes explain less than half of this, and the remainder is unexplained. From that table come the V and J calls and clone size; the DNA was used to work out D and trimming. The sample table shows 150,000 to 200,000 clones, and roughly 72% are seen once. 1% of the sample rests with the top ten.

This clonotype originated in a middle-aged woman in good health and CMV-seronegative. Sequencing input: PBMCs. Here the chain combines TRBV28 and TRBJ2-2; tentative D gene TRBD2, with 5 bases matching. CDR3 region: CASSKMTEGAGELFF. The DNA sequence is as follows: TGTGCCAGCAGTAAAATGACTGAGGGCGCCGGGGAGCTGTTTTTT.